This T cell receptor beta chain came from a study of human T cells and chemical hapten exposure. The overall study: Sensitization was performed using 2% DPC on a roughly 2 cm by roughly 2 cm upper inner arm skin site. Study results and caveats: Counts of TCRs above 1 in 1000 frequency stayed unchanged with DPC sensitization. Patch test score rose with PT1 expanded TCR count, significant at thresholds 8, 16 and 32, not 4.

Concerning this clonotype: The antigen is undetermined.

As for time point: patch test 3, about 24 weeks after DPC sensitization. The treatment is: therapeutic diphenylcyclopropenone sensitization with weekly scalp DPC. TCRdb recomputed calls from the RACE reads with MiXCR, one row per CDR3 protein. The sample carries 95,000 to 150,000 distinct CDR3 sequences, around 10% recorded once. Germline CDR1 and CDR2: MDHEN and SYDVKM. Trimming shortened V by 8 bases and J by 2 bases, and 10 bases separated the two germline ends. This CDR3 comprises 14 residues. V gene TRBV28 combines with J gene TRBJ2-6; D unresolved. The clonotype originates from a woman aged 45 to 65 with alopecia areata. Some clones in this sample may be carry-over from other donors' samples. The material was whole blood, obtained in connection with sensitization to the hapten diphenylcyclopropenone (DPC). CDR3 sequence: CASLGWTGANVLTF. The CDR3 region has the DNA TGTGCCAGCTTGGGTTGGACTGGGGCCAACGTCCTGACTTTC.